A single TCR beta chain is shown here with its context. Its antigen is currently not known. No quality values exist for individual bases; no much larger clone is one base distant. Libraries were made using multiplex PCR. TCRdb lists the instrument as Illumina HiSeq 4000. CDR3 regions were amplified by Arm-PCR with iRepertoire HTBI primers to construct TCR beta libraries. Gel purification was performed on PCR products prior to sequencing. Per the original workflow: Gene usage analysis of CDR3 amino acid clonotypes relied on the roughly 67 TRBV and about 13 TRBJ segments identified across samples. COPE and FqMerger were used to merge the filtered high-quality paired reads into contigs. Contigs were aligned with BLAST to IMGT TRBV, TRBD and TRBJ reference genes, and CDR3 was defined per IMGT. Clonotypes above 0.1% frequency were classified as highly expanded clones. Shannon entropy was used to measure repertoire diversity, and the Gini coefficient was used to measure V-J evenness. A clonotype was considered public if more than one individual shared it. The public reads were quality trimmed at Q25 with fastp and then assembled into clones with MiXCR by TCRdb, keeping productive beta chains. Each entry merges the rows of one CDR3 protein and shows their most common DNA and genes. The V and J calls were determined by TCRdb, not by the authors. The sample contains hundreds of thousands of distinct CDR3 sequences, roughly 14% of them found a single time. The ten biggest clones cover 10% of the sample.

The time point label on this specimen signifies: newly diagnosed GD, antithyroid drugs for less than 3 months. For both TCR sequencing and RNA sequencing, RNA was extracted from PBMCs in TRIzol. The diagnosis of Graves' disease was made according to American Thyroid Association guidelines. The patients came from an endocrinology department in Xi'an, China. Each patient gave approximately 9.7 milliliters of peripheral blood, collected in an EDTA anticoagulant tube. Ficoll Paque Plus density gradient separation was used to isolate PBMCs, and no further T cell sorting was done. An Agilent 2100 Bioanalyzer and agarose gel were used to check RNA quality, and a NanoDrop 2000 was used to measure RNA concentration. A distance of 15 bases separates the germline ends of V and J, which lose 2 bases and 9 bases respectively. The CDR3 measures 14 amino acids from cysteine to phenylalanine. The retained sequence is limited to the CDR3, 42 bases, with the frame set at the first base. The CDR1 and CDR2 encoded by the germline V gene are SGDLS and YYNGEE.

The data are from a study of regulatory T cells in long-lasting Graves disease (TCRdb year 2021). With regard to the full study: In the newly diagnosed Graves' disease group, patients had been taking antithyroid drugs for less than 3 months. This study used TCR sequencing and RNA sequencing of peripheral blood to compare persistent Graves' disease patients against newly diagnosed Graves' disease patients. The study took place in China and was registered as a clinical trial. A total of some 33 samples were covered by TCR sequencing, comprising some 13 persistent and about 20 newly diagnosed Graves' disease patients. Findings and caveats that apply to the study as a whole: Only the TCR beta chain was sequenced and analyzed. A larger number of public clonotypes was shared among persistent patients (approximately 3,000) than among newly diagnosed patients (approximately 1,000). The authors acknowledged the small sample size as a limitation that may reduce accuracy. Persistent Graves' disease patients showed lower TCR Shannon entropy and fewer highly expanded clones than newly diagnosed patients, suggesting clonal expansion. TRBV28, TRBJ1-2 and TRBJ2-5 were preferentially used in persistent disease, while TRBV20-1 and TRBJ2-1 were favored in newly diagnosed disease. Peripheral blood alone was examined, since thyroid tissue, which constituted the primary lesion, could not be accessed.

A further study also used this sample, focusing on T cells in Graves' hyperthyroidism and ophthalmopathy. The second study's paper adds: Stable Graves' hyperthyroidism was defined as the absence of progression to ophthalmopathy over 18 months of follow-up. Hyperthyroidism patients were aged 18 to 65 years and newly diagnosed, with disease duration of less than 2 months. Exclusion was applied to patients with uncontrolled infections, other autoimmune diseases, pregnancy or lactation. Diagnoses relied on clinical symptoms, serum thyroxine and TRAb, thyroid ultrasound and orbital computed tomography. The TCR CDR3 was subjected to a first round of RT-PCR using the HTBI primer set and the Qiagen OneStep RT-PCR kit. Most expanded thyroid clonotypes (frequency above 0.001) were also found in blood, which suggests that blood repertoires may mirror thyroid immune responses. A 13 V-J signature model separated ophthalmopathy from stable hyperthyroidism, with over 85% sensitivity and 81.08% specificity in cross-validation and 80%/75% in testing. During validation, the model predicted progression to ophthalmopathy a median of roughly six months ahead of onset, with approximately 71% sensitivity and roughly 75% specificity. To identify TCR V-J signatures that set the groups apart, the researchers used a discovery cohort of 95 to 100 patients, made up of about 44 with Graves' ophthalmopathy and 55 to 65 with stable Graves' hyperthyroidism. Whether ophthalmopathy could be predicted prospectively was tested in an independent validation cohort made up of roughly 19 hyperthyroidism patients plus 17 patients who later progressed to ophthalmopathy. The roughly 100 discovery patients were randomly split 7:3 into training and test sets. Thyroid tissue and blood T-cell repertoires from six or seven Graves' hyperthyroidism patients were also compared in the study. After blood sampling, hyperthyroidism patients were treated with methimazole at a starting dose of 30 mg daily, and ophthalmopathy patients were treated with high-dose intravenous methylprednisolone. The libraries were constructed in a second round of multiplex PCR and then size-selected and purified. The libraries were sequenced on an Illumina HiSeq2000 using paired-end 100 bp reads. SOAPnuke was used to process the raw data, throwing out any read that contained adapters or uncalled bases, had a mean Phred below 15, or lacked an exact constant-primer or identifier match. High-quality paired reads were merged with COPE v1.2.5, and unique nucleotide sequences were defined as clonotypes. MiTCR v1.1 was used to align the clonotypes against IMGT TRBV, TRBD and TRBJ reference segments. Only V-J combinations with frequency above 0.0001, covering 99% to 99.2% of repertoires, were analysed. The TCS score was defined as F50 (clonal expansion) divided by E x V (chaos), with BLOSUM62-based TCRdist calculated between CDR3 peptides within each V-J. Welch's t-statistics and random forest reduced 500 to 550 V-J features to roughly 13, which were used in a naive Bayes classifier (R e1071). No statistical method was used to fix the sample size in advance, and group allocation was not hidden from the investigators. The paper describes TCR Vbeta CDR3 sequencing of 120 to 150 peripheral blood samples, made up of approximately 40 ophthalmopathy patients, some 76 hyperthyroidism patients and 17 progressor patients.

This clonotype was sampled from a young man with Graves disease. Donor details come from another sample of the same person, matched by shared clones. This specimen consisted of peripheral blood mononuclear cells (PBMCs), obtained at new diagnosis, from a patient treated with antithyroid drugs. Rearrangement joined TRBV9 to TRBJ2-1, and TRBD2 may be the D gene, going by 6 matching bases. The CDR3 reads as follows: CASSVTSAISEQFF. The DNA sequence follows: TGTGCCAGCAGCGTGACTAGTGCGATCTCTGAGCAGTTCTTC.